The 13 T cell receptor beta chains in this list originate from one sample, sequenced in a study of T cells in Graves' hyperthyroidism and ophthalmopathy. Using RNA transcripts as the source, TCR beta CDR3 regions were amplified. First-round RT-PCR targeting the TCR CDR3 was performed with the HTBI primer set. TCRdb processed the multiplex PCR reads anew with MiXCR; each CDR3 protein has one entry. The table has approximately 350,000 distinct CDR3 sequences, about 15% seen once. Material: blood. These receptors were obtained from a woman in her sixties or seventies with Graves' ophthalmopathy.

This clonotype was observed a few times. The rearrangement uses TRBV18 and TRBJ2-7, with 13 bases fitting TRBD2. V was clipped by 5 bases and J by 7 bases; unmatched bases: 5. Germline loops: CDR1 KGHSH, CDR2 LQKENI. The CDR3 length is 14 residues. CDR3 coding DNA: TGTGCCAGCTCAGGACTAGCGGGAGCCTGGGAGCAGTACTTC. Translating it yields CASSGLAGAWEQYF.

There are many counts of this clonotype. J is TRBJ2-1 and V is TRBV12-3 or TRBV12-4, with no clear D. With 3 bases removed from V and 0 bases from J, the gap between germline ends came to 9 bases. The CDR3 totals 15 residues. The CDR3: CASSFLYSSYNEQFF. CDR3 nucleotides: TGTGCCAGCAGTTTTTTATACAGCTCCTACAATGAGCAGTTCTTC.

The chain uses TRBV20-1 and TRBJ2-4; D might be TRBD2 (6 bases). Trimming stripped 5 bases from V and 2 bases from J, with 13 bases between. This CDR3 region has 14 residues. Germline V gene lookup returns CDR1 DFQATT and CDR2 SNEGSKA (reference sequence). The CDR3 nucleotides are TGCAGTGCTCCCGGAGGGCCAACCAAAAACATTCAGTACTTC. Protein sequence: CSAPGGPTKNIQYF.

In its sample, this clonotype was seen a few times. The rearrangement links TRBV24-1 to TRBJ2-2; D perhaps matches TRBD2 (5 bases). The CDR3 is made up of 15 amino acids. V dropped 5 bases and J dropped 4 bases, with 13 bases sitting between them. The germline CDR1 and CDR2 sequences are KGHDR and SFDVKD. The CDR3 protein is CATSGERRSTGELFF. The CDR3 DNA follows: TGTGCCACCAGTGGGGAGCGAAGGTCCACCGGGGAGCTGTTTTTT.

Only a few counts were recorded for this clonotype. The chain uses TRBV12-3 or TRBV12-4 and TRBJ1-2; TRBD1 aligns across 8 bases. The CDR3 is made up of 14 amino acids. V lost 6 bases and J lost 4; bases outside the gene matches: 7. The CDR3 protein is CASRTGTGSYGYTF. CDR3 nucleotide sequence: TGTGCCAGCAGGACTGGGACAGGCAGCTATGGCTACACCTTC.

The table lists this clonotype with many counts. The rearrangement uses TRBV30 and TRBJ1-1; TRBD1 matches 9 bases. Germline CDR1 is GTSNPN and CDR2 is SVGIG (reference sequence). CDR3 size: 15 residues. Unmatched junction bases numbered 11, after V lost 5 bases and J lost 4 bases. CDR3 bases: TGTGCCTGGCTCCTGACAGGGGGATTGAGCACTGAAGCTTTCTTT. Translation: CAWLLTGGLSTEAFF.

This clonotype has ten or more counts. J is TRBJ2-7 and V is TRBV28; TRBD2 aligns across 7 bases. Germline-derived CDR1 and CDR2 are MDHEN and SYDVKM. Germline trimming cut 4 bases from V and 0 bases from J; bases unmatched to any gene: 12. The CDR3 covers 17 residues. The CDR3, as DNA: TGTGCCAGCAGTTCCGGATTCAGCGGGGAAAGCTCCTACGAGCAGTACTTC. It translates to CASSSGFSGESSYEQYF.

This clonotype was detected only once. The chain uses TRBV20-1 and TRBJ2-5; 12 bases are shared with TRBD1. There are 13 residues in the CDR3. V lost 4 bases, J lost 6 bases, and 3 bases stayed unmatched. The germline V gene encodes CDR1 DFQATT and CDR2 SNEGSKA (reference sequence). The CDR3 nucleotides read TGCAGTGCTACCGGGACAGGGGGCAAGACCCAGTACTTC. This translates into CSATGTGGKTQYF.

This sequence joins TRBV20-1 and TRBJ2-2; D is possibly TRBD1 (5 bases). Trimming removed 1 base at V and 4 bases at J, with 10 bases between. The CDR3 sequence is 14 residues long. The germline V gene has CDR1 DFQATT and CDR2 SNEGSKA (reference sequence). As DNA, the CDR3 is TGCAGTGCTAGAGTTTGGGGCACCACCGGGGAGCTGTTTTTT. Translated: CSARVWGTTGELFF.

This chain joins TRBV5-1 and TRBJ2-1, with TRBD2 matching over 13 bases. This CDR3 spans 15 amino acids. Unmatched junction bases numbered 3, after V lost 2 bases and J lost 7 bases. Germline V CDR1 and CDR2: SGHRS, YFSETQ. The CDR3 loop is CASSLLAGGFNEQFF. The DNA for the CDR3 is TGCGCCAGCAGCTTACTAGCGGGAGGGTTTAATGAGCAGTTCTTC.

The chain uses TRBV19 and TRBJ2-2; TRBD1 aligns across 10 bases. V gave up 6 bases and J gave up 4 bases; unmatched junction bases: 11. Germline V gene lookup returns CDR1 LNHDA and CDR2 SQIVND (reference sequence). The CDR3 length is 17 residues. The CDR3 DNA reads as TGTGCCAGTAGCCAAAGGACGGGACAGGGGATCACCGGGGAGCTGTTTTTT. Translated, it gives CASSQRTGQGITGELFF.

The table lists this clonotype with many counts. The CDR3 is CASSGGTYSWEQYF. As DNA, the CDR3 is TGTGCCAGCAGCGGTGGGACTTATTCTTGGGAGCAGTACTTC. The rearrangement links TRBV12-3 or TRBV12-4 to TRBJ2-7; a possible D gene is TRBD2 (6 bases). The CDR3 contains 14 residues. V was shortened by 6 bases and J by 7 bases, with 19 bases between the two germline ends.

This clonotype was detected only a few times. This chain uses TRBV20-1 with TRBJ2-5; D not resolved. The CDR3 is 12 amino acids. Trimming cost V 4 bases and J 5 bases, with 11 bases left between them. Germline-derived CDR1 and CDR2 are DFQATT and SNEGSKA (reference sequence). The CDR3: CSATDPPETQYF. The CDR3 nucleotides read TGCAGTGCTACGGACCCACCGGAGACCCAGTACTTC.